A selection of T cell receptor beta chains follows, all from one sample in a study of shared clonotypes between healthy human individuals. TCRdb keeps only in-frame clones here, not all; method: immunoSEQ multiplex PCR. Of over a million clones listed, approximately 78% are singletons. The specimen sequenced was memory CD4+ T cells from PBMCs. The receptors originated from a young man in good health. Some clones in this sample may be carry-over from other donors' samples. Each CDR3 is given with its conserved first and last residue. D genes are given only for firm matches. Clone size is given for some rows only: seen once, a few or many times, or a class if the clone is expanded.

v_gene: TRBV5-1; j_gene: TRBJ1-2; d_gene: TRBD1; abundance: many; CDR3aa: CASSPVRGDYGYTF; CDR3nt: TGCGCCAGCAGCCCAGTCAGGGGGGACTATGGCTACACCTTC
v_gene: TRBV7-3; j_gene: TRBJ2-3; d_gene: -; abundance: -; CDR3aa: CASSNRGTDTQYF; CDR3nt: TGTGCCAGCAGCAACAGGGGCACAGATACGCAGTATTTT
v_gene: TRBV5-1; j_gene: TRBJ2-1; d_gene: -; abundance: -; CDR3aa: CASSLVLVGSYNEQFF; CDR3nt: TGCGCCAGCAGCTTGGTTCTGGTGGGATCCTACAATGAGCAGTTCTTC
v_gene: TRBV4-2; j_gene: TRBJ2-1; d_gene: -; abundance: -; CDR3aa: CASSQSLVGSSYNEQFF; CDR3nt: TGTGCCAGCAGCCAGTCCCTCGTGGGAAGCTCCTACAATGAGCAGTTCTTC
v_gene: TRBV9; j_gene: TRBJ2-5; d_gene: -; abundance: -; CDR3aa: CASSVGPQGETQYF; CDR3nt: TGTGCCAGCAGCGTGGGCCCCCAGGGGGAGACCCAGTACTTC
v_gene: TRBV7-2; j_gene: TRBJ2-7; d_gene: -; abundance: -; CDR3aa: CASSLRETEQYF; CDR3nt: TGTGCCAGCAGCTTAAGGGAGACCGAGCAGTACTTC
v_gene: TRBV4-2; j_gene: TRBJ2-7; d_gene: TRBD1; abundance: -; CDR3aa: CASSPSSGQGSYEQYF; CDR3nt: TGTGCCAGCAGCCCGTCCTCAGGACAGGGATCCTACGAGCAGTACTTC
v_gene: TRBV4-1; j_gene: TRBJ2-7; d_gene: -; abundance: -; CDR3aa: CASSQVGRGFRDEQYF; CDR3nt: TGCGCCAGCAGCCAAGTGGGCAGGGGATTCAGGGACGAGCAGTACTTC
v_gene: TRBV30; j_gene: TRBJ1-1; d_gene: -; abundance: -; CDR3aa: CAWSARRGAAFF; CDR3nt: TGTGCCTGGAGCGCCCGACGGGGGGCGGCTTTCTTT
v_gene: TRBV10-1; j_gene: TRBJ2-3; d_gene: -; abundance: -; CDR3aa: CASSDLAAGTADTQYF; CDR3nt: TGCGCCAGCAGTGATTTGGCGGCAGGGACGGCAGATACGCAGTATTTT
v_gene: TRBV14; j_gene: TRBJ2-4; d_gene: -; abundance: -; CDR3aa: CASSPPSRLAKNIQYF; CDR3nt: TGTGCCAGCAGCCCCCCAAGCCGTTTAGCCAAAAACATTCAGTACTTC
v_gene: TRBV7-8; j_gene: TRBJ1-3; d_gene: -; abundance: -; CDR3aa: CASSLGLGNTIYF; CDR3nt: TGTGCCAGCAGCTTAGGTCTTGGAAACACCATATATTTT
v_gene: TRBV19; j_gene: TRBJ1-3; d_gene: -; abundance: -; CDR3aa: CASSTPLAGASGNTIYF; CDR3nt: TGTGCCAGTAGTACTCCCCTGGCAGGGGCCTCTGGAAACACCATATATTTT
v_gene: TRBV7-9; j_gene: TRBJ2-6; d_gene: TRBD1; abundance: -; CDR3aa: CASTSLTGQGFSGANVLTF; CDR3nt: TGTGCCAGCACATCCCTCACGGGACAGGGATTCTCTGGGGCCAACGTCCTGACTTTC
v_gene: TRBV28; j_gene: TRBJ1-4; d_gene: TRBD1; abundance: once; CDR3aa: CASSTRGLINEKLFF; CDR3nt: TGTGCCAGCAGTACAAGGGGGCTAATTAATGAAAAACTGTTTTTT
v_gene: TRBV5-4; j_gene: TRBJ2-7; d_gene: TRBD2; abundance: -; CDR3aa: CASSLDLAGGSYEQYF; CDR3nt: TGTGCCAGCAGCTTGGATCTAGCGGGAGGATCCTACGAGCAGTACTTC
v_gene: TRBV18; j_gene: TRBJ2-7; d_gene: -; abundance: -; CDR3aa: CASSRNPGEAHEQYF; CDR3nt: TGTGCCAGCTCACGAAATCCGGGAGAGGCCCACGAGCAGTACTTC
v_gene: TRBV4-1; j_gene: TRBJ1-1; d_gene: -; abundance: once; CDR3aa: CASSQVAGLNTEAFF; CDR3nt: TGCGCCAGCAGCCAAGTGGCTGGGTTGAACACTGAAGCTTTCTTT
v_gene: TRBV9; j_gene: TRBJ2-1; d_gene: TRBD2; abundance: -; CDR3aa: CASSPRLADYNEQFF; CDR3nt: TGTGCCAGCAGTCCTCGACTAGCGGATTACAATGAGCAGTTCTTC
v_gene: TRBV7-2; j_gene: TRBJ2-7; d_gene: -; abundance: -; CDR3aa: CASSLMSLSGYEQYF; CDR3nt: TGTGCCAGCAGCTTAATGTCCTTGAGCGGATACGAGCAGTACTTC